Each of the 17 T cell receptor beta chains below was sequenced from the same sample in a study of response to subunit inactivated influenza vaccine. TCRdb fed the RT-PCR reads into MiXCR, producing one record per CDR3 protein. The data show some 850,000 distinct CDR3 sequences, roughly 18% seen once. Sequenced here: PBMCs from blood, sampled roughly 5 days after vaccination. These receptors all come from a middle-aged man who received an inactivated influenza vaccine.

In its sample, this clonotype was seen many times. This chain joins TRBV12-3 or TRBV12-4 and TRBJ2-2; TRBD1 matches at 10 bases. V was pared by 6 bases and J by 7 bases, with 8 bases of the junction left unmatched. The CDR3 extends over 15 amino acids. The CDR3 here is CASSPGTGVLGELFF. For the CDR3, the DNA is TGTGCCAGCAGCCCCGGGACAGGGGTTCTCGGGGAGCTGTTTTTT.

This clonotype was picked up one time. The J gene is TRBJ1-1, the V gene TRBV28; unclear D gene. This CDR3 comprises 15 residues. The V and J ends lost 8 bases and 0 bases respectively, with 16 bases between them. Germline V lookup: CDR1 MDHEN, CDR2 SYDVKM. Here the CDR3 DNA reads TGTGCCAGCGGACCCTCGTTGGATGTGAACACTGAAGCTTTCTTT. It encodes CASGPSLDVNTEAFF.

CDR3 region: CSARPSGRTDTQYF. CDR3 bases: TGCAGTGCTAGGCCTAGCGGGAGGACAGATACGCAGTATTTT. The rearrangement joins TRBV20-1 to TRBJ2-3, with 11 bases lining up with TRBD2. Trimming cost V 3 bases and J 3 bases; bases outside gene matches: 2. CDR1 and CDR2 (germline): DFQATT, SNEGSKA (reference sequence). The CDR3 length is 14 residues.

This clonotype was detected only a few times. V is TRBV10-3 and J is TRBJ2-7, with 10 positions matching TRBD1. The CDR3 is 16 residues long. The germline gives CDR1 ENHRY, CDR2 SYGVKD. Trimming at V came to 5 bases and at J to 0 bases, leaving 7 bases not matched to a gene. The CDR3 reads CAISSLGTGDSYEQYF. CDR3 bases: TGTGCCATCAGTTCCCTCGGGACAGGGGACTCCTACGAGCAGTACTTC.

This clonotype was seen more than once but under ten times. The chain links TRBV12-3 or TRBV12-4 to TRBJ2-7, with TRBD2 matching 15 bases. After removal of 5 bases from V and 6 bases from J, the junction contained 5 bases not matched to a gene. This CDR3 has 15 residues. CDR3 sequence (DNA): TGTGCCAGCAGTCCTGGGGGACTAGCGGGAGGCGAGCAGTACTTC. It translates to CASSPGGLAGGEQYF.

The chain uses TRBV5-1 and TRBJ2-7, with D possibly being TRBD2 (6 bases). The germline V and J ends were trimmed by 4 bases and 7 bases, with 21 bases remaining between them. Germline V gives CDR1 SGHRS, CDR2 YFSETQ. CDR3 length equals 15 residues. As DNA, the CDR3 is TGCGCCAGCAGCGGGGTGCTGGCGGGGTCGGGGGAGCAGTACTTC. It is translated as CASSGVLAGSGEQYF.

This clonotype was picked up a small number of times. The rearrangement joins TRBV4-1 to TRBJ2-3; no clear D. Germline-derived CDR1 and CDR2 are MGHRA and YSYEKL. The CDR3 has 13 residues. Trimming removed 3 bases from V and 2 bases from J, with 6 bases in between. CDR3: CASSQLDTDTQYF. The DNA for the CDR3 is TGCGCCAGCAGCCAGCTCGACACAGATACGCAGTATTTT.

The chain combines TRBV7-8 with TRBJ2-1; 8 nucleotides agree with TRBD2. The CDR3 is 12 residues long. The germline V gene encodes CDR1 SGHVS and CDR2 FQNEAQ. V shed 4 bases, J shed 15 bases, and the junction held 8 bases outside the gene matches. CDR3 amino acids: CASSSGGASGFF. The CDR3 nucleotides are TGTGCCAGCAGCTCGGGAGGGGCCTCGGGGTTCTTC.

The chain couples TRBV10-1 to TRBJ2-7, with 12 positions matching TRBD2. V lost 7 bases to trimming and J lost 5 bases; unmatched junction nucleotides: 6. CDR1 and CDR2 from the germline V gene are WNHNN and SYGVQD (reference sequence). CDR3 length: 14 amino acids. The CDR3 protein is CASTSGLAGHEQYF. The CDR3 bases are TGCGCCAGCACCTCGGGACTAGCGGGCCACGAGCAGTACTTC.

This chain's CDR3 is CSVEERTGKAYEQYF. In DNA, the CDR3 is TGCAGCGTTGAAGAGAGGACAGGGAAGGCCTACGAGCAGTACTTC. The J gene is TRBJ2-7, the V gene TRBV29-1, with 8 nucleotides matching TRBD1. After removal of 0 bases from V and 2 bases from J, the junction contained 6 bases not matched to a gene. The CDR3 sequence is 15 residues long. The germline V gene encodes CDR1 SQVTM and CDR2 ANQGSEA.

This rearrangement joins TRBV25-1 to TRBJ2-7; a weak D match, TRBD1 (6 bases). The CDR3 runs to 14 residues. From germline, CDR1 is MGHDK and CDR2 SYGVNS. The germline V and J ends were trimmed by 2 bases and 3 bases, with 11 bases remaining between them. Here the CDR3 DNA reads TGTGCCAGCAGTGAACGGGACACCATCTACGAGCAGTACTTC. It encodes CASSERDTIYEQYF.

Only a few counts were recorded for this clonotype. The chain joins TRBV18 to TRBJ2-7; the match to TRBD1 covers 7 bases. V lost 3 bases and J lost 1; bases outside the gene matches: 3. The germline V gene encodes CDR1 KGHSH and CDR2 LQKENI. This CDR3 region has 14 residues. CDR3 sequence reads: CASSPGQDSYEQYF. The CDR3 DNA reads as TGTGCCAGCTCACCTGGACAGGATTCCTACGAGCAGTACTTC.

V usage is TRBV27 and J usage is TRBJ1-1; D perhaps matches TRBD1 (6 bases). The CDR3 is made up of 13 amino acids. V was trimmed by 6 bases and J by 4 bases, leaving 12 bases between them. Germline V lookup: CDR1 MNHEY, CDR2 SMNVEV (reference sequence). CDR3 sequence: CASRDRLSTEAFF. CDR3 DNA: TGTGCCAGCAGGGACAGACTCTCCACTGAAGCTTTCTTT.

CDR3: CASAEQGQGTEAFF. In DNA, the CDR3 is TGTGCCAGCGCTGAACAGGGACAGGGCACTGAAGCTTTCTTT. The chain couples TRBV7-2 to TRBJ1-1; 9 bases map to TRBD1. The CDR3 has 14 residues. Germline loops: CDR1 SGHTA, CDR2 FQGNSA. V lost 8 bases, J lost 4 bases, and 8 bases stayed unmatched.

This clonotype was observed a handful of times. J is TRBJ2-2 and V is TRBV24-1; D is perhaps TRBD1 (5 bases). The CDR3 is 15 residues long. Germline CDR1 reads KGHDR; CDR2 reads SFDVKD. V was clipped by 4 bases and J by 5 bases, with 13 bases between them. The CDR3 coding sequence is TGTGCCACCAGTGACTGGACACGACCGACCGGGGAGCTGTTTTTT. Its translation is CATSDWTRPTGELFF.

The CDR3 DNA reads TGCACTGCGAGTCGATTCTCCGTGGGCCAGTACTTC. Translation gives CTASRFSVGQYF. The chain links TRBV20-1 to TRBJ2-5; D not certain. Germline values: CDR1 DFQATT, CDR2 SNEGSKA (reference sequence). The CDR3 contains 12 residues.

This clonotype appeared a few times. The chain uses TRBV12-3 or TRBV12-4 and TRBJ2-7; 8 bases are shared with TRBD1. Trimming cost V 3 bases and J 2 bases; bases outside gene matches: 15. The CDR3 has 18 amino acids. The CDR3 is CASSFVFATGGRPYEQYF. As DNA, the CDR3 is TGTGCCAGCAGTTTTGTTTTCGCCACAGGGGGAAGACCCTACGAGCAGTACTTC.